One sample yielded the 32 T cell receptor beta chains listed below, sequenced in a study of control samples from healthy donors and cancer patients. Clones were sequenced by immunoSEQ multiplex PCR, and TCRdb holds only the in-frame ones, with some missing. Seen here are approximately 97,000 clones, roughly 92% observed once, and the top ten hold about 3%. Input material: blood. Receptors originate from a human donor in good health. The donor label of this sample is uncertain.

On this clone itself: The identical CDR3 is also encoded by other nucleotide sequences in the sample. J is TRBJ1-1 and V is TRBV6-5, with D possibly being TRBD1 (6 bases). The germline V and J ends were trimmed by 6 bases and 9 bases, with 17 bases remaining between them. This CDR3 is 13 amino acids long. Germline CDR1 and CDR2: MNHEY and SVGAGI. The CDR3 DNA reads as TGTGCCAGCAGCGTCGAGGGGGGCGAAAAAGCTTTCTTT. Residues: CASSVEGGEKAFF.

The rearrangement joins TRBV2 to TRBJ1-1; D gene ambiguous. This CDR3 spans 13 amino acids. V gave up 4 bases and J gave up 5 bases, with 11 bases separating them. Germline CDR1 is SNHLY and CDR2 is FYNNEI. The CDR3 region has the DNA TGTGCCAGCAGTGTTGGGGATGGGACTGAAGCTTTCTTT. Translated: CASSVGDGTEAFF.

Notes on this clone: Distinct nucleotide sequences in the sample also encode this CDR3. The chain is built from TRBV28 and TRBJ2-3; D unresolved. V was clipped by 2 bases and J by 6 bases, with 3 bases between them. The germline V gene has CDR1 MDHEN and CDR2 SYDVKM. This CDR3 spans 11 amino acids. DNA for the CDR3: TGTGCCAGCAGTTTAGGGGATACGCAGTATTTT. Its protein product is CASSLGDTQYF.

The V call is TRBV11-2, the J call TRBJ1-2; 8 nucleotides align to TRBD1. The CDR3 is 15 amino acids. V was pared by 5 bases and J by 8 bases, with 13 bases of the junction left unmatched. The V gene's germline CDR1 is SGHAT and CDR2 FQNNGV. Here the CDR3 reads CASSTGQGFSDGYTF. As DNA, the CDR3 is TGTGCCAGCAGCACAGGACAGGGCTTCTCTGACGGCTACACCTTC. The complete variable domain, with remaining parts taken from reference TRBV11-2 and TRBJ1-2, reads EAGVAQSPRYKIIEKRQSVAFWCNPISGHATLYWYQQILGQGPKLLIQFQNNGVVDDSQLPKDRFSAERLKGVDSTLKIQPAKLEDSAVYLCASSTGQGFSDGYTFGSGTRLTVV.

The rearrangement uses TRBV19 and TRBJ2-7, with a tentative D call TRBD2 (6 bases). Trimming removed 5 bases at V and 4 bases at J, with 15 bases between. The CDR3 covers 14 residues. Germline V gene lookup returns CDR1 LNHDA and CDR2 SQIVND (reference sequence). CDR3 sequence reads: CASSRGSRGYEQYF. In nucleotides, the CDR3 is TGTGCCAGTAGTCGGGGGAGTAGGGGATACGAGCAGTACTTC.

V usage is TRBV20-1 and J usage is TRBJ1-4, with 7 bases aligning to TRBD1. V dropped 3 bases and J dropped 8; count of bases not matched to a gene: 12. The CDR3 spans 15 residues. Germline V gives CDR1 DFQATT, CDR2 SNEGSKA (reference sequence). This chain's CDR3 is CSASIAQGGSEKLFF. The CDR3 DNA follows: TGCAGTGCTAGTATCGCCCAGGGGGGATCGGAAAAACTGTTTTTT.

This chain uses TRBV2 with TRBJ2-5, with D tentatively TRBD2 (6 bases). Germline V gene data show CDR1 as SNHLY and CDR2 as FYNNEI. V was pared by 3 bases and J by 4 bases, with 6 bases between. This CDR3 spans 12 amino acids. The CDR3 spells CASSERGETQYF. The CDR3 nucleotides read TGTGCCAGCAGTGAGCGGGGAGAGACCCAGTACTTC.

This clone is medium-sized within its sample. The chain's CDR3 is CATSETYNEQFF. Written as DNA, the CDR3 is TGTGCCACCAGTGAGACGTACAATGAGCAGTTCTTC. V usage is TRBV24-1 and J usage is TRBJ2-1; no clear D. Trimming left V 4 bases short and J 4 bases short, with 4 bases between. CDR1 is KGHDR, CDR2 SFDVKD, per germline. CDR3 size: 12 residues.

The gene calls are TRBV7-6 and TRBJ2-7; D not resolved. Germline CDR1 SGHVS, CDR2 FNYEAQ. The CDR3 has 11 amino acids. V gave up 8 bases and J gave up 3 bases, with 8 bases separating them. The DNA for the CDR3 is TGTGCCAGCGGCAGTCTCTACGAGCAGTACTTC. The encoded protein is CASGSLYEQYF.

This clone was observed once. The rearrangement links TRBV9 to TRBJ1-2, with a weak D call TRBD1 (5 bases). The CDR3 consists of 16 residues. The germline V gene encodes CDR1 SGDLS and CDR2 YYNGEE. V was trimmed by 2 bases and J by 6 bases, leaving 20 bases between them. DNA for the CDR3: TGTGCCAGCAGCGTTGACAGCCTGGGCGTCGGGGATGGCTACACCTTC. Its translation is CASSVDSLGVGDGYTF.

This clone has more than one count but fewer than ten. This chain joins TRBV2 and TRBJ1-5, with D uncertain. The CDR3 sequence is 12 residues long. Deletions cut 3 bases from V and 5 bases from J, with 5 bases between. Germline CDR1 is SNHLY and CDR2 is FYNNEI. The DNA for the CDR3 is TGTGCCAGCAGTGACCCTTATCAGCCCCAGCATTTT. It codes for CASSDPYQPQHF.

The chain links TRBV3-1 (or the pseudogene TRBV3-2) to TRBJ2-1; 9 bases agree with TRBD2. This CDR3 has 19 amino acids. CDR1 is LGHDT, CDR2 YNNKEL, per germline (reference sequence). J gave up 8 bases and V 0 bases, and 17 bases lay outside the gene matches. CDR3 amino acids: CASSQEGGGGGDTRHEQFF. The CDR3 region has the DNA TGTGCCAGCAGCCAAGAAGGGGGCGGCGGGGGGGACACCCGCCATGAGCAGTTCTTC.

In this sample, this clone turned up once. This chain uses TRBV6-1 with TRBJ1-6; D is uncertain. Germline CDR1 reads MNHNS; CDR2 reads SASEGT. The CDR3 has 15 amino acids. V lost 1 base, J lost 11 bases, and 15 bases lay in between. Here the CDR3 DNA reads TGTGCCAGCAGTGAAGAACGGCCACTCGAGGCACCCCTCCACTTT. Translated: CASSEERPLEAPLHF.

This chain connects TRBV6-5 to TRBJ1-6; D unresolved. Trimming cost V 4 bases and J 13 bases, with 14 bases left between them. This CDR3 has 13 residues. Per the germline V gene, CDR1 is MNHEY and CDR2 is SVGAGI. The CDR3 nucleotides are TGTGCCAGCAGTTCCAACAAGGGCGCGCCCCTCCACTTT. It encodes CASSSNKGAPLHF.

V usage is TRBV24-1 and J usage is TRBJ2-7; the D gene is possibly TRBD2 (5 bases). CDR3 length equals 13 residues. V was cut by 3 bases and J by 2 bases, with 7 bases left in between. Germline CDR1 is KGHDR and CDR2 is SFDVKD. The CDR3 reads CATSDPGTYEQYF. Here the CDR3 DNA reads TGTGCCACCAGTGATCCCGGGACCTACGAGCAGTACTTC.

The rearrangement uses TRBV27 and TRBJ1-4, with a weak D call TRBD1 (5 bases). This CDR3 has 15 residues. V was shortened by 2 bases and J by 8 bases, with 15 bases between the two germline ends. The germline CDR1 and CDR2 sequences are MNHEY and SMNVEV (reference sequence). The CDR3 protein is CASSLRQQVREKLFF. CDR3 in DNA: TGTGCCAGCAGTTTAAGGCAACAGGTTAGGGAAAAACTGTTTTTT.

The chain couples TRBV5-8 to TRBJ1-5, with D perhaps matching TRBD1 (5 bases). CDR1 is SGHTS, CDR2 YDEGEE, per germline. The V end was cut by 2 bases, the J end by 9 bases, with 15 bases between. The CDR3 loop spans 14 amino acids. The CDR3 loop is CASSFRGRPVPQHF. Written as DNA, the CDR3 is TGTGCCAGCAGCTTCCGGGGACGGCCAGTGCCCCAGCATTTT. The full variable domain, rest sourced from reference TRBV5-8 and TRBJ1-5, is EAGVTQSPTHLIKTRGQQATLRCSPISGHTSVYWYQQALGLGLQFLLWYDEGEERNRGNFPPRFSGRQFPNYSSELNVNALELEDSALYLCASSFRGRPVPQHFGDGTRLSIL.

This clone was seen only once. The CDR3 loop is CAWTEESSYNSPLHF. The CDR3 nucleotides read TGTGCCTGGACTGAAGAAAGCTCCTATAATTCACCCCTCCACTTT. This chain uses TRBV30 with TRBJ1-6; no firm D call. This CDR3 contains 15 residues. Trimming shortened V by 4 bases and J by 0 bases, and 10 bases separated the two germline ends. Germline V CDR1 and CDR2: GTSNPN, SVGIG (reference sequence).

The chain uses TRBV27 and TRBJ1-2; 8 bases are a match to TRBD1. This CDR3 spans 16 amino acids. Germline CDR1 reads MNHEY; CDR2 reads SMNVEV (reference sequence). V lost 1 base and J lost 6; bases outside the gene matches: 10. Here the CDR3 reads CASSLFKAGGADGYTF. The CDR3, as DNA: TGTGCCAGCAGTTTATTCAAAGCAGGGGGCGCAGATGGCTACACCTTC.

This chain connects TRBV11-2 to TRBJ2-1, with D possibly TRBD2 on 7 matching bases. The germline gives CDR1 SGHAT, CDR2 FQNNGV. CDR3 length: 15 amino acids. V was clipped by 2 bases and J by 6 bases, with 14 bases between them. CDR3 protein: CASSLIGGGTNEQFF. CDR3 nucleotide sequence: TGTGCCAGCAGCTTAATCGGCGGGGGCACCAATGAGCAGTTCTTC. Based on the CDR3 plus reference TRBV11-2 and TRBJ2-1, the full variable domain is EAGVAQSPRYKIIEKRQSVAFWCNPISGHATLYWYQQILGQGPKLLIQFQNNGVVDDSQLPKDRFSAERLKGVDSTLKIQPAKLEDSAVYLCASSLIGGGTNEQFFGPGTRLTVL.

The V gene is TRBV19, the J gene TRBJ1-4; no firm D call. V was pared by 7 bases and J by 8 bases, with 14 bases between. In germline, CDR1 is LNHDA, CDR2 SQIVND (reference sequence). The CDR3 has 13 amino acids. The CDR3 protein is CASTRGIGEKLFF. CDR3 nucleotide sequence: TGTGCCAGTACCCGGGGTATTGGAGAAAAACTGTTTTTT.

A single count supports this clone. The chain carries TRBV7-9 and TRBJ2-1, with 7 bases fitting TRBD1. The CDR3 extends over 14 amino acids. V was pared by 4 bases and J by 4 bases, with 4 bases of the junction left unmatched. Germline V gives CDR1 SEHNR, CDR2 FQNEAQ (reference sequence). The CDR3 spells CASSSRGFYNEQFF. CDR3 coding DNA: TGTGCCAGCAGCTCCAGGGGGTTTTACAATGAGCAGTTCTTC.

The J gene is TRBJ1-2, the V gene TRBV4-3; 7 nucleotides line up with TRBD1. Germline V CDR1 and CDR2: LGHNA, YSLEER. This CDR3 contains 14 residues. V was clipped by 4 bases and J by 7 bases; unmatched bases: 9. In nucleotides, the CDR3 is TGCGCCAGCAGCCCCACTACGACAGGGTTTGGCTACACCTTC. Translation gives CASSPTTTGFGYTF.

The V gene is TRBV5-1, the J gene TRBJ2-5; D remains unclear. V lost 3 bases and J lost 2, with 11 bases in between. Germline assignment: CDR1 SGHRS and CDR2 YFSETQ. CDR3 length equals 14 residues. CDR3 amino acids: CASSSVAGQETQYF. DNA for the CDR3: TGCGCCAGCAGCTCCGTGGCAGGACAAGAGACCCAGTACTTC.

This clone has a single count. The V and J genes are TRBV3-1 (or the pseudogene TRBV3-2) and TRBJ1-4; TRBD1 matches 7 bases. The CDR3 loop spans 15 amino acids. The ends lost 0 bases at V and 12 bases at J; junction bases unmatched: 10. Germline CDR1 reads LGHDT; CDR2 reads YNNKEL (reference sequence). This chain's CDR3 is CASSQEWTGRSELFF. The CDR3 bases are TGTGCCAGCAGCCAAGAATGGACAGGAAGGAGCGAACTGTTTTTT.

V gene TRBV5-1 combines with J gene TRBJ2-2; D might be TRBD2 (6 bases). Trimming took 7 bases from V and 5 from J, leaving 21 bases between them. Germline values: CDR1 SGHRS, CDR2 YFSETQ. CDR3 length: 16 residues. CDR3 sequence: CASRTNPGTLTGELFF. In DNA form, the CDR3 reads TGCGCCAGCCGAACTAACCCCGGGACTTTAACCGGGGAGCTGTTTTTT.

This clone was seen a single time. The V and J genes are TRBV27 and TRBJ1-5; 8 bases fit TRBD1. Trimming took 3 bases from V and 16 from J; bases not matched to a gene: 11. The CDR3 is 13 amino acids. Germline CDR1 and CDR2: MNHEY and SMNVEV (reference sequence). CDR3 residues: CASSLSEGTGEHF. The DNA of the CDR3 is TGTGCCAGCAGTTTGTCAGAGGGGACAGGAGAACATTTT.

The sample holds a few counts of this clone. The DNA of the CDR3 is TGCAGTGCTAGTGACGGAGGGAATTATGGCTACACCTTC. Translation: CSASDGGNYGYTF. V and J are TRBV20-1 and TRBJ1-2; no reliable D call. Trimming stripped 3 bases from V and 5 bases from J, with 13 bases between. From germline, CDR1 is DFQATT and CDR2 SNEGSKA (reference sequence). This CDR3 is 13 amino acids long.

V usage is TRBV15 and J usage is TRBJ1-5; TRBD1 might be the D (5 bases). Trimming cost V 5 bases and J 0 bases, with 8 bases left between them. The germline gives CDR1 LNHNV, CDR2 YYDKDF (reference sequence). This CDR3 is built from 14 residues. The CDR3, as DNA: TGTGCCACCAGCGTTAGGGGTAGCAATCAGCCCCAGCATTTT. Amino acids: CATSVRGSNQPQHF.

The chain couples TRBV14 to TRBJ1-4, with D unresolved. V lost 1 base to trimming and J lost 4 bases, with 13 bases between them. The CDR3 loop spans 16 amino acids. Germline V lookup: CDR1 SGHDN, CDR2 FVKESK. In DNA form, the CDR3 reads TGTGCCAGCAGCCAAGGTAGCTGGCGGCTTAATGAAAAACTGTTTTTT. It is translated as CASSQGSWRLNEKLFF.

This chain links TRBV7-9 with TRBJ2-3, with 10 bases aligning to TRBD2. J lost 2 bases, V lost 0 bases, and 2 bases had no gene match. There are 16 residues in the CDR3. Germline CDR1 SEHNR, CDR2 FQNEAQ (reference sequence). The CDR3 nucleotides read TGTGCCAGCAGCTTAGCGCTAGCGGGGGCCACAGATACGCAGTATTTT. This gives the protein CASSLALAGATDTQYF. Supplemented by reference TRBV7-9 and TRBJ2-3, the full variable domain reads DTGVSQNPRHKITKRGQNVTFRCDPISEHNRLYWYRQTLGQGPEFLTYFQNEAQLEKSRLLSDRFSAERPKGSFSTLEIQRTEQGDSAMYLCASSLALAGATDTQYFGPGTRLTVL.

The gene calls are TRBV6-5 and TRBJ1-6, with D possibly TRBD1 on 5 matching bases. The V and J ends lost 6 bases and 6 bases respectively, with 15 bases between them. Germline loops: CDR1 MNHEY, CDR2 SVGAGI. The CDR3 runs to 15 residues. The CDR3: CASSASSGPNSPLHF. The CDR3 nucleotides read TGTGCCAGCAGCGCCAGCTCGGGGCCTAATTCACCCCTCCACTTT.